The 4 T cell receptor beta chains below all came from one sample that was sequenced in a study of cytomegalovirus exposure and HLA in healthy donors (dated by TCRdb to 2016 to 2017). Receptor libraries were prepared by the immunoSEQ multiplex PCR assay. For the multiplex PCR, a mixture combining 60 forward primers for TCR Vbeta segments and 13 reverse primers for TCR Jbeta segments was used. TCRdb limited this immuneACCESS table to in-frame rearrangements with V and J called. A share of clones is missing; checked studies link under half to unresolved V genes, and the rest is unexplained. The sample records approximately 220,000 clones, 76% of which are singletons. The ten biggest clones cover approximately 0.6% of the sample. Sequencing used PBMCs. The receptors shown here come from a man younger than 35 in good health and CMV-seronegative.

The chain employs TRBV9 and TRBJ1-4; D call uncertain. The ends were cut back, 3 bases at V and 3 bases at J, with 12 bases in the middle. This CDR3 spans 15 amino acids. Per the germline V gene, CDR1 is SGDLS and CDR2 is YYNGEE. The CDR3 DNA follows: TGTGCCAGCAGCGGGGGAGGCCATTCTAATGAAAAACTGTTTTTT. It specifies CASSGGGHSNEKLFF.

This sequence joins TRBV11-2 and TRBJ1-5; 9 bases match TRBD1. The germline gives CDR1 SGHAT, CDR2 FQNNGV. V shed 5 bases and J 7 bases; nucleotides not matched to a gene: 3. CDR3 length: 13 residues. CDR3 in amino acids: CASSADRGQPQHF. The CDR3 nucleotides read TGTGCCAGCAGCGCGGACAGGGGACAGCCCCAGCATTTT.

In nucleotides, the CDR3 is TGCGCCAGCAACCCCCGGGCGGGAGACTCCACAGATACGCAGTATTTT. Protein sequence: CASNPRAGDSTDTQYF. The chain combines TRBV5-1 with TRBJ2-3; 7 positions agree with TRBD2. The germline V gene has CDR1 SGHRS and CDR2 YFSETQ. Trimming removed 6 bases from V and 2 bases from J; junction bases left unmatched: 12. This CDR3 comprises 16 residues.

The rearrangement links TRBV9 to TRBJ2-5; 8 nucleotides line up with TRBD2. Germline V gene data show CDR1 as SGDLS and CDR2 as YYNGEE. This CDR3 has 15 amino acids. V lost 2 bases and J lost 1; bases outside the gene matches: 4. The CDR3, as DNA: TGTGCCAGCAGCGTTAATGCGGGGGGCCAAGAGACCCAGTACTTC. It yields the protein CASSVNAGGQETQYF.